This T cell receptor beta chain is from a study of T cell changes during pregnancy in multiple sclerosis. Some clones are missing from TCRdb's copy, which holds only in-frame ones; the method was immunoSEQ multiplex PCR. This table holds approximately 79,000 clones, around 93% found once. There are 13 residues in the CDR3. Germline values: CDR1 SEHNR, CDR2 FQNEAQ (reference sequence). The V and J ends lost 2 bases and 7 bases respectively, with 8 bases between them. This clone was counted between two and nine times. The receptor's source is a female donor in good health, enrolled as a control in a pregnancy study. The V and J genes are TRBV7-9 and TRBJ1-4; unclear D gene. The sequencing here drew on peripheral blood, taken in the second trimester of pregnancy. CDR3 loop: CASSLMFGEKLFF. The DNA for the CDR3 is TGTGCCAGCAGCTTAATGTTCGGTGAAAAACTGTTTTTT.